The clone carrying this TCR beta chain was recorded a few times. Antigen: not known. This record comes from a study of response to subunit inactivated influenza vaccine. Overall study findings and caveats: New T cells are recruited in small numbers by each seasonal influenza vaccination, according to the authors' suggestion.

TCRdb re-called the RT-PCR reads with MiXCR, one entry per CDR3 protein. The sample lists some 500,000 distinct CDR3 sequences; approximately 15% were seen once. The germline V gene encodes CDR1 DFQATT and CDR2 SNEGSKA (reference sequence). The ends were cut back, 8 bases at V and 3 bases at J, with 17 bases in the middle. The CDR3 is made up of 14 amino acids. The TCR sequence derives from a man between 50 and 75 years old who received an inactivated influenza vaccine. Sequenced here: CD4+ T cells sorted from PBMCs, sampled around 25 months after vaccination. The chain uses TRBV20-1 and TRBJ1-5; TRBD1 is a possible D gene (6 bases). In DNA, the CDR3 is TGCAGTTCAGTCAGGGGAAGAAACAATCAGCCCCAGCATTTT. Amino acids: CSSVRGRNNQPQHF.